Presented here are 10 T cell receptor beta chains from one specimen sequenced in a study of beta chain features in type 1 diabetes. The isolated RNA, all of it, was reverse transcribed, so expressed TCRB transcripts were what got sequenced. The table came from immunoSEQ multiplex PCR; TCRdb's copy has only in-frame clones and leaves some out. The profile shows about 9,400 clones, about 80% of them singletons. Sequencing used Tregs from blood. Receptor source: a young woman in good health.

The chain is built from TRBV5-4 and TRBJ2-5; TRBD2 matches 10 bases. Per germline, CDR1 SGHNT and CDR2 YYREEE (reference sequence). V lost 4 bases to trimming and J lost 1 base; unmatched junction nucleotides: 16. The CDR3 contains 19 residues. DNA for the CDR3: TGTGCCAGCAGCCCGTGGGGGGGGGTAGCGGGAGGACTCCAAGAGACCCAGTACTTC. This encodes CASSPWGGVAGGLQETQYF. Full variable domain (remainder filled in from reference TRBV5-4 and TRBJ2-5): ETGVTQSPTHLIKTRGQQVTLRCSSQSGHNTVSWYQQALGQGPQFIFQYYREEENGRGNFPPRFSGLQFPNYSSELNVNALELDDSALYLCASSPWGGVAGGLQETQYFGPGTRLLVL.

This sequence joins TRBV5-1 and TRBJ2-7, with D unresolved. This CDR3 is 12 amino acids long. With 3 bases removed from V and 1 base from J, the gap between germline ends came to 5 bases. Per the germline V gene, CDR1 is SGHRS and CDR2 is YFSETQ. The CDR3 DNA follows: TGCGCCAGCAGCTCCAATTCCTACGAGCAGTACTTC. It codes for CASSSNSYEQYF.

The genes are TRBV5-1 and TRBJ1-1; no clear D. The CDR3 is 15 amino acids. Germline V gives CDR1 SGHRS, CDR2 YFSETQ. V was pared by 0 bases and J by 0 bases, with 9 bases between. This chain's CDR3 is CASSLGLYMNTEAFF. CDR3 DNA sequence: TGCGCCAGCAGCTTGGGGCTTTACATGAACACTGAAGCTTTCTTT.

There are a few counts of this clone. The chain combines TRBV9 with TRBJ2-1; 7 positions match TRBD2. The CDR3 sequence is 17 residues long. Germline CDR1 reads SGDLS; CDR2 reads YYNGEE. Unmatched junction bases numbered 8, after V lost 2 bases and J lost 0 bases. CDR3 DNA sequence: TGTGCCAGCAGCGTCCGACTAGCCCCTTTCTCCTACAATGAGCAGTTCTTC. Amino acids: CASSVRLAPFSYNEQFF. The entire variable domain, with the rest obtained from reference TRBV9 and TRBJ2-1, is as follows: DSGVTQTPKHLITATGQRVTLRCSPRSGDLSVYWYQQSLDQGLQFLIQYYNGEERAKGNILERFSAQQFPDLHSELNLSSLELGDSALYFCASSVRLAPFSYNEQFFGPGTRLTVL.

V and J are TRBV6-1 and TRBJ1-2; the match to TRBD1 covers 9 bases. The ends lost 1 base at V and 4 bases at J; junction bases unmatched: 1. The germline gives CDR1 MNHNS, CDR2 SASEGT. This CDR3 region has 14 residues. In nucleotides, the CDR3 is TGTGCCAGCAGTGAAGGGACAGGGGTCTATGGCTACACCTTC. This gives the protein CASSEGTGVYGYTF.

The V and J genes are TRBV2 and TRBJ2-2, with TRBD2 matching over 15 bases. Germline values: CDR1 SNHLY, CDR2 FYNNEI. The CDR3 consists of 17 residues. The ends lost 6 bases at V and 7 bases at J; junction bases unmatched: 9. The CDR3 sequence: CASRGTSGRPAVGELFF. CDR3 DNA: TGTGCCAGCAGGGGGACTAGCGGGAGGCCGGCGGTCGGGGAGCTGTTTTTT.

The rearrangement links TRBV4-1 to TRBJ2-6; TRBD1 is a possible D gene (6 bases). This CDR3 has 17 residues. The ends were cut back, 0 bases at V and 1 base at J, with 10 bases in the middle. Per the germline V gene, CDR1 is MGHRA and CDR2 is YSYEKL. CDR3 sequence: CASSQDKGVSGANVLTF. CDR3 DNA sequence: TGCGCCAGCAGCCAAGATAAGGGGGTGTCTGGGGCCAACGTCCTGACTTTC.

This clone has only a few counts. This chain connects TRBV19 to TRBJ1-2, with 8 bases fitting TRBD1. Unmatched junction bases numbered 10, after V lost 5 bases and J lost 2 bases. This CDR3 has 16 residues. Germline V gene data show CDR1 as LNHDA and CDR2 as SQIVND (reference sequence). The CDR3: CASSRAGGAGNYGYTF. Here the CDR3 DNA reads TGTGCCAGTAGTCGGGCAGGGGGCGCTGGGAACTATGGCTACACCTTC.

The gene calls are TRBV18 and TRBJ1-4, with 12 bases that match TRBD1. The CDR3 contains 15 residues. The V gene end was trimmed by 6 bases and the J gene end by 8 bases; junction bases not matched to a gene: 7. Germline V gives CDR1 KGHSH, CDR2 LQKENI. CDR3 DNA sequence: TGTGCCAGCTCCCCCGGGACAGGGGGCTACGAAAAACTGTTTTTT. It encodes CASSPGTGGYEKLFF.

This chain links TRBV19 with TRBJ2-3; the match to TRBD2 covers 8 bases. Germline CDR1 and CDR2: LNHDA and SQIVND (reference sequence). CDR3 length: 16 residues. Germline trimming cut 3 bases from V and 7 bases from J; bases unmatched to any gene: 12. CDR3 residues: CASSILGLAGRHTQYF. In DNA, the CDR3 is TGTGCCAGTAGTATCCTTGGGCTAGCGGGCCGACATACGCAGTATTTT. Filled out from reference TRBV19 and TRBJ2-3, the complete variable domain reads DGGITQSPKYLFRKEGQNVTLSCEQNLNHDAMYWYRQDPGQGLRLIYYSQIVNDFQKGDIAEGYSVSREKKESFPLTVTSAQKNPTAFYLCASSILGLAGRHTQYFGPGTRLTVL.